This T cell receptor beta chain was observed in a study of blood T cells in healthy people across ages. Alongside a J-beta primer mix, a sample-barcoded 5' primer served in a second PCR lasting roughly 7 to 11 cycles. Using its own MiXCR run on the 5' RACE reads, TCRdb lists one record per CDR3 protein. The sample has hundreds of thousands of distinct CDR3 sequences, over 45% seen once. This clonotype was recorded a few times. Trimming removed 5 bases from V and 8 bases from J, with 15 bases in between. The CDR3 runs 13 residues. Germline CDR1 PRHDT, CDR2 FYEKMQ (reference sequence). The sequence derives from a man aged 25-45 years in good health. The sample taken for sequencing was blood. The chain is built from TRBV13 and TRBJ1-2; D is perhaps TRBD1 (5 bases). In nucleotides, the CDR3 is TGTGCCAGCAGCATGGGCAGGGCCGAAGGCTACACCTTC. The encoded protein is CASSMGRAEGYTF.